This T cell receptor (beta chain) was identified in a study of T cell responses to AZD1222 COVID-19 vaccine. Study as a whole: Second-dose intervals near 4 or 12 weeks were combined. Notes on the study in general: The repertoires were collected only after the peak T cell response. The study found vaccine-associated CD4 TCRs spanning spike, dominant at 160-218 and 743-854. Spike-specific TCRs gained breadth and depth after people received two AZD1222 doses.

On this clone itself: Its specificity is unknown.

This CDR3 has 14 amino acids. Trimming cost V 6 bases and J 1 base, with 12 bases left between them. CDR1 is MDHEN and CDR2 is SYDVKM in the germline V gene. Method: immunoSEQ multiplex PCR; TCRdb's copy keeps in-frame clones and lacks some. The sample carries 150,000 or so clones, around 93% recorded once. The sequence came from an adult in good health. This chain uses TRBV28 with TRBJ1-1; no firm D call. The source was peripheral blood, collected on day 0 of AZD1222 vaccination. The CDR3 DNA reads as TGTGCCAGCAGGGTGCTGAGGGAGAACACTGAAGCTTTCTTT. This translates into CASRVLRENTEAFF.